The rows below give T cell receptor beta chains drawn from one sample of a study of blood T cell repertoires in COVID-19. TCRdb's table, derived via immunoSEQ multiplex PCR, lists solely in-frame clones and lacks some. The sample gives 210,000 or so clones, about 88% of which show up once; 1.9% is in the top ten. Input material: peripheral blood. These receptors originate from a middle-aged man with active or convalescent COVID-19. The CDR3 runs from the conserved cysteine through the conserved F or W. The order of the fields is D gene, clone size, J gene, CDR3 length, V gene, CDR3 DNA, CDR3 protein. D genes are given only for firm matches. A clone size is listed for some rows: how often the clone was seen (once, few, many), or a class if it is expanded.

D: -
size: -
J: TRBJ2-1
length: 15
V: TRBV7-2
DNA: TGTGCCAGCAGCTTAGCGTCGGCAGGGGGGTTTGAGCAGTTCTTC
CDR3: CASSLASAGGFEQFF

D: -
size: once
J: TRBJ1-2
length: 13
V: TRBV28
DNA: TGTGCCAGCAGTTCGCGATTTAATAATGGCTACACCTTC
CDR3: CASSSRFNNGYTF

D: -
size: -
J: TRBJ2-7
length: 15
V: TRBV7-2
DNA: TGTGCCAGCAGCTTAAGTAGCCAGGGGGGCTACGAGCAGTACTTC
CDR3: CASSLSSQGGYEQYF

D: TRBD1
size: -
J: TRBJ1-2
length: 14
V: TRBV30
DNA: TGTGCCTGGAGTAAGGACAGGGAGGGGTATGGCTACACCTTC
CDR3: CAWSKDREGYGYTF

D: TRBD1
size: -
J: TRBJ1-5
length: 14
V: TRBV6-5
DNA: TGTGCCAGCAGTTACCGGACAGGTTATCAGCCCCAGCATTTT
CDR3: CASSYRTGYQPQHF

D: TRBD1
size: -
J: TRBJ1-5
length: 15
V: TRBV5-1
DNA: TGCGCCAGCAGCCCAGGACAGGGTGGCAATCAGCCCCAGCATTTT
CDR3: CASSPGQGGNQPQHF

D: TRBD2
size: -
J: TRBJ2-3
length: 14
V: TRBV19
DNA: TGTGCCAGTAGTATGGGGAGGGCGGCAGATACGCAGTATTTT
CDR3: CASSMGRAADTQYF

D: -
size: -
J: TRBJ1-2
length: 13
V: TRBV29-1
DNA: TGCAGCGTTGAGCGGGGGGGAAACTATGGCTACACCTTC
CDR3: CSVERGGNYGYTF

D: -
size: once
J: TRBJ1-1
length: 15
V: TRBV10-3
DNA: TGTGCCACCAAGGGGGGGTTAGAGGGGAACACTGAAGCTTTCTTT
CDR3: CATKGGLEGNTEAFF

D: -
size: once
J: TRBJ1-1
length: 13
V: TRBV30
DNA: TGTGCCTGGAGTGTACTTCGGGAAACTGAAGCTTTCTTT
CDR3: CAWSVLRETEAFF

D: -
size: once
J: TRBJ1-2
length: 15
V: TRBV29-1
DNA: TGCAGCGCTTCGCTCCGGGACACCTCAAACTATGGCTACACCTTC
CDR3: CSASLRDTSNYGYTF

D: TRBD2
size: -
J: TRBJ2-3
length: 15
V: TRBV5-6
DNA: TGTGCCAGCAGCTCTGGACTAGCGGGCACAGATACGCAGTATTTT
CDR3: CASSSGLAGTDTQYF

D: -
size: -
J: TRBJ1-5
length: 14
V: TRBV28
DNA: TGTGCCAGCAGTTCAACAGGACAGTATCAGCCCCAGCATTTT
CDR3: CASSSTGQYQPQHF

D: TRBD2
size: -
J: TRBJ2-7
length: 18
V: TRBV7-2
DNA: TGTGCCAGCAGCTTTCCGACTAGCGGGGGGGCCGCAGCCTACGAGCAGTACTTC
CDR3: CASSFPTSGGAAAYEQYF

D: TRBD1
size: -
J: TRBJ1-1
length: 14
V: TRBV7-9
DNA: TGTGCCAGCAGCCCCTCCGACAGGGTGACTGAAGCTTTCTTT
CDR3: CASSPSDRVTEAFF

D: TRBD1
size: -
J: TRBJ2-2
length: 15
V: TRBV18
DNA: TGTGCCAGCTCCCCCAGGACAGGTGGAACCGGGGAGCTGTTTTTT
CDR3: CASSPRTGGTGELFF

D: TRBD2
size: -
J: TRBJ2-4
length: 15
V: TRBV2
DNA: TGTGCCAGCAGTGTCACGGGAGGTTTTGGAAACATTCAGTACTTC
CDR3: CASSVTGGFGNIQYF

D: -
size: -
J: TRBJ2-4
length: 15
V: TRBV9
DNA: TGTGCCAGCAGCGTAGGAAGGGGGAAAAAAAACATTCAGTACTTC
CDR3: CASSVGRGKKNIQYF

D: TRBD1
size: once
J: TRBJ2-7
length: 15
V: TRBV6-5
DNA: TGTGCCAGCAGTTGGGACCTCAGGGGGAACTACGAGCAGTACTTC
CDR3: CASSWDLRGNYEQYF

D: -
size: -
J: TRBJ1-1
length: 14
V: TRBV6-5
DNA: TGTGCCAGCAGACGCGACAGAGGAGGGACTGAAGCTTTCTTT
CDR3: CASRRDRGGTEAFF

D: TRBD1
size: -
J: TRBJ2-5
length: 14
V: TRBV9
DNA: TGTGCCAGCAGCCGCGGACAGGGGGTAAAGACCCAGTACTTC
CDR3: CASSRGQGVKTQYF

D: -
size: -
J: TRBJ2-3
length: 15
V: TRBV30
DNA: TGTGCCTGGAGTGTTAGGGAGCTACGACGCGATACGCAGTATTTT
CDR3: CAWSVRELRRDTQYF

D: -
size: once
J: TRBJ2-7
length: 10
V: TRBV28
DNA: TGTGCCAGCAGTCACTACGAGCAGTACTTC
CDR3: CASSHYEQYF

D: -
size: -
J: TRBJ1-5
length: 15
V: TRBV28
DNA: TGTGCCAGCAGATCTGCAGGGGACGGGGATCAGCCCCAGCATTTT
CDR3: CASRSAGDGDQPQHF

D: -
size: -
J: TRBJ2-1
length: 12
V: TRBV11-3
DNA: TGTGCCAGCGGGAGGACCTACAATGAGCAGTTCTTC
CDR3: CASGRTYNEQFF